The 8 T cell receptor beta chains given below trace back to one sample, sequenced in a study of T cells in narcolepsy (dated by TCRdb to 2017 to 2018). Libraries were built with the immunoSEQ multiplex PCR assay. This is the immuneACCESS table as TCRdb keeps it, with only in-frame sequences that have V and J called. A part of the clones is gone; compared with another copy, unresolved V genes explain less than half, and the rest is unexplained. This sample lists just under 1,500 clones; around 42% were detected once. The top ten hold around 20% of the sample. These TCRs' antigens remain unknown. Sequencing was performed on cultured CD8+ T cells from cerebrospinal fluid. These receptors all stem from a human donor with narcolepsy.

The chain couples TRBV5-4 to TRBJ2-5; 11 bases fit TRBD2. The CDR3 totals 15 residues. Losses at the gene ends were 4 bases for V and 11 bases for J; bases not matched to a gene: 13. Looked up from germline, CDR1 is SGHNT and CDR2 is YYREEE (reference sequence). CDR3 region: CASSRGGLAGLEQYF. The CDR3 coding sequence is TGTGCCAGCAGCAGGGGAGGACTAGCGGGCCTGGAGCAGTACTTC.

This clone was counted a few times. The CDR3 carries no conserved terminal phenylalanine or tryptophan, so it likely arises from a read error. No DNA is shown, since the ends of the CDR3 on it are uncertain; the CDR3 is the one TCRdb lists. The chain's CDR3 is CASSLNRDRGDQFTPPL. The genes are TRBV5-1 and TRBJ1-6; TRBD1 is taken as the D call from the table, unchecked against the DNA. The germline CDR1 and CDR2 sequences are SGHRS and YFSETQ. The CDR3 has 17 residues if both end residues are counted.

The chain links TRBV19 to TRBJ2-1; no definite D call. The CDR3 spans 15 residues. Germline CDR1 is LNHDA and CDR2 is SQIVND (reference sequence). The germline V and J ends were trimmed by 0 bases and 0 bases, with 6 bases remaining between them. The CDR3 coding sequence is TGTGCCAGTAGTATAGATACCTCCTCCTACAATGAGCAGTTCTTC. It specifies CASSIDTSSYNEQFF. The variable domain in full, with the rest retrieved from reference TRBV19 and TRBJ2-1, is DGGITQSPKYLFRKEGQNVTLSCEQNLNHDAMYWYRQDPGQGLRLIYYSQIVNDFQKGDIAEGYSVSREKKESFPLTVTSAQKNPTAFYLCASSIDTSSYNEQFFGPGTRLTVL.

The gene calls are TRBV7-3 and TRBJ1-5, with a tentative D call TRBD1 (5 bases). Germline V gene sequence: CDR1 SGHTA, CDR2 FQGTGA. V was cut by 0 bases and J by 1 base, with 13 bases left in between. This CDR3 is built from 17 residues. In nucleotides, the CDR3 is TGTGCCAGCAGCTTAACCTATAGCGGGGACAGCAATCAGCCCCAGCATTTT. Protein product: CASSLTYSGDSNQPQHF.

The rearrangement uses TRBV2 and TRBJ2-3; 7 bases align to TRBD2. The J segment lost 1 base and the V segment lost 6 bases, leaving 4 bases of the junction unmatched. The CDR3 runs 14 residues. Germline CDR1 reads SNHLY; CDR2 reads FYNNEI. CDR3 DNA sequence: TGTGCCAGCAGCCAAGGACTAGGCACAGATACGCAGTATTTT. This gives the protein CASSQGLGTDTQYF.

This clone was counted between two and nine times. One end of the junction fails to match germline, which may point to a read error. The chain employs TRBV20-1 and TRBJ2-3; D is ambiguous. This CDR3 is built from 11 residues. Germline CDR1 and CDR2: DFQATT and SNEGSKA (reference sequence). The chain's CDR3 is CRTTRHRYAVF. The CDR3, as DNA: TGCAGGACGACACGGCACAGATACGCAGTATTT.

This chain uses TRBV19 with TRBJ1-5; D is uncertain. The CDR3 spans 13 residues. In germline, CDR1 is LNHDA, CDR2 SQIVND (reference sequence). V dropped 7 bases and J dropped 4 bases, with 11 bases sitting between them. The CDR3 coding sequence is TGTGCCAGTATGCCAGCGATAAATCAGCCCCAGCATTTT. Protein: CASMPAINQPQHF.

The chain is built from TRBV7-4 and TRBJ2-5; perhaps D is TRBD1 or TRBD2 (5 bases each). This CDR3 contains 15 residues. The germline V gene has CDR1 SGHVT and CDR2 SQSDAQ. V was shortened by 5 bases and J by 4 bases, with 17 bases between the two germline ends. Here the CDR3 DNA reads TGTGCCAGCAGCCCCTCCGGGACCTGGGGAGAGACCCAGTACTTC. Its protein product is CASSPSGTWGETQYF.